The clone carrying this T cell receptor (beta chain) was picked up many times. CDR1 MNHNS and CDR2 SASEGT come from the germline V gene. This CDR3 has 14 residues. The J segment lost 5 bases and the V segment lost 8 bases, leaving 6 bases of the junction unmatched. This entry comes from a study of T cells in Graves' hyperthyroidism and ophthalmopathy. Authors of the study amplified TCR beta CDR3 regions from RNA transcripts. Researchers ran a first-round RT-PCR on the TCR CDR3 using the HTBI primer set. TCRdb called the multiplex PCR reads again in MiXCR, with one record for every CDR3 protein. The sample lists about 350,000 distinct CDR3 sequences; around 14% were seen once. The PBMCs were taken from 10 ml of fresh peripheral blood.

The clonotype comes from a woman under 40 with Graves' hyperthyroidism. Material: blood. This chain links TRBV6-1 with TRBJ2-7; 13 bases line up with TRBD2. The CDR3 protein is CASELAGGPNEQYF. The CDR3 nucleotides are TGTGCCAGCGAACTAGCGGGAGGGCCCAACGAGCAGTACTTC.